This record looks at one TCR beta chain sequence and its context. Its antigen is currently unknown. In the PCR, 60 Vbeta and 13 Jbeta primers were used. Original methodology: Per a later analysis, the number of unique TCR beta chains was around 80 million, of which around 10 million were shared. Some clones are missing from TCRdb's copy, which holds only in-frame ones; the method was immunoSEQ multiplex PCR. That table furnishes V, J and clone size, whereas the DNA furnished D and trimming. The sample lists about 140,000 clones; roughly 80% were seen once. Germline CDR1 and CDR2: SGHTA and FQGNSA. This CDR3 is built from 14 residues. The ends lost 5 bases at V and 6 bases at J; junction bases unmatched: 7. This sample is part of a study of cytomegalovirus exposure and HLA in healthy donors. Overall study findings and caveats: A later analysis found common viral pathogens apparently linked to several of the most significant clusters. Within an earlier analysis, most TCR beta V segments proved productive either about 90% or about 30% of the time.

The donors, nominally healthy at sampling, likely had unrecorded immune exposures. The sequence derives from a female donor in good health and CMV-seronegative. The chain uses TRBV7-2 and TRBJ2-1, with 7 bases identical to TRBD2. The sequenced sample consisted of PBMCs. The CDR3 DNA reads as TGTGCCAGCAGCCCCCGTGGGAGGGCCAATGAGCAGTTCTTC. Translation: CASSPRGRANEQFF.